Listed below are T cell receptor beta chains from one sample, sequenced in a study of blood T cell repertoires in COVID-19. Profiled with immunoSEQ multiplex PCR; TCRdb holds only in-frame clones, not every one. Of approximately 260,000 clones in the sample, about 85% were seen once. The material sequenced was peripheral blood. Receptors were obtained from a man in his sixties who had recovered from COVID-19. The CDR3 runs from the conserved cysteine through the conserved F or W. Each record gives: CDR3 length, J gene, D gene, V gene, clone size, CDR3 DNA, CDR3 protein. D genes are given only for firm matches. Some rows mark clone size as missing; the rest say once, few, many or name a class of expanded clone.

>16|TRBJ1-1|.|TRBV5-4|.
TGTGCCAGCAGCTTGGCCGTCCGGGGTCGAAACACTGAAGCTTTCTTT
CASSLAVRGRNTEAFF
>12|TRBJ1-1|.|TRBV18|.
TGTGCCAGCTCACCGCGGGCCACTGAAGCTTTCTTT
CASSPRATEAFF
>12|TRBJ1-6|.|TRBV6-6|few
TGTGCCAGCATGAGAATCAATTCACCCCTCCACTTT
CASMRINSPLHF
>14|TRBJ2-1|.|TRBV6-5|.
TGTGCCACTGGGGGCAGGGGTACTTACAATGAGCAGTTCTTC
CATGGRGTYNEQFF
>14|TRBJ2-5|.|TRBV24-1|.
TGTGCCACCAGTGAGGCAGGGCAATCGGAGACCCAGTACTTC
CATSEAGQSETQYF
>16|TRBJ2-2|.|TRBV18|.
TGTGCCAGCTCGCCCAAACTGGACAGTTACACCGGGGAGCTGTTTTTT
CASSPKLDSYTGELFF
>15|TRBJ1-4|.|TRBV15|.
TGTGCCACCAGCAGCCGGCAGGGAAACCGGGAAAAACTGTTTTTT
CATSSRQGNREKLFF
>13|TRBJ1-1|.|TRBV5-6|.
TGTGCCAGCAGCCCGGGATGGAGGGTTGAAGCTTTCTTT
CASSPGWRVEAFF
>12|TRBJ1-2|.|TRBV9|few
TGTGCCAGCAGCGTAGAAGCGGGGGGCTACACCTTC
CASSVEAGGYTF
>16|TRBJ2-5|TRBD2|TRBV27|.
TGTGCCAGCAATGTGGGAGCGGGGGCGTACCAAGAGACCCAGTACTTC
CASNVGAGAYQETQYF
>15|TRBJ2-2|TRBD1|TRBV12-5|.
TGTGCTAGTGGTACCCGGGACAGGCGCGCCGGGGAGCTGTTTTTT
CASGTRDRRAGELFF
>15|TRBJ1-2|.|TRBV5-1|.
TGCGCCAGCAGCTTTAATTTCGGAGGGGATAGCGGCTACACCTTC
CASSFNFGGDSGYTF
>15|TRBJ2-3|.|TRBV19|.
TGTGCCAGTACCCTACAGGGGACTAGCACAGATACGCAGTATTTT
CASTLQGTSTDTQYF
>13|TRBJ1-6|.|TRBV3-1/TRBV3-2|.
TGTGCCAGCAGTACCACAGGGAATTCACCCCTCCACTTT
CASSTTGNSPLHF
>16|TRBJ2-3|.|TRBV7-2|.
TGTGCCAGCAGCTGGGAGCCCGGTATAAGCACAGATACGCAGTATTTT
CASSWEPGISTDTQYF